The present T cell receptor beta chain was sequenced within a study of blood T cell repertoires in COVID-19. Study summary: Sites in the United States, Italy and Spain provided acute and convalescent COVID-19 samples. PBMCs, B-cell-depleted T cells, or T cells provided the cDNA or gDNA that made up the material.

The V and J ends lost 7 bases and 0 bases, in that order; junction bases with no gene match: 1. Looked up from germline, CDR1 is SQVTM and CDR2 is ANQGSEA. The CDR3 covers 13 residues. As handled by the study authors: Amplified reference gene primers provided the basis for estimating nucleated cell counts. Method: immunoSEQ multiplex PCR; TCRdb's copy keeps in-frame clones and lacks some. Clone size and the V and J calls come from that table; the DNA yielded D and trimming. The top ten clones hold over 10% of a sample with around 160,000 clones, over 75% of them seen once. What was sequenced was peripheral blood. The sequence was collected from a man in his fifties or sixties with active or convalescent COVID-19. The chain is built from TRBV29-1 and TRBJ2-1, with TRBD1 matching over 9 bases. CDR3 bases: TGCAGCGGGACAGGGGTCTCCTACAATGAGCAGTTCTTC. Translating it yields CSGTGVSYNEQFF.